This is a list of T cell receptor beta chains from one sample in a study of CD8+CD57+ T cells in acquired aplastic anemia. Via MiXCR, TCRdb re-called the reads, giving one row per CDR3 protein. Among tens of thousands of distinct CDR3 sequences listed, around 82% were seen once. The sample was sorted CD4+, CD8+, or CD8+CD57+ T cells (not recorded which) from PBMCs. The receptors were gathered from a human donor in good health, serving as a control. Each CDR3 is given with its conserved first and last residue. Fields, in order: V gene, D gene, clone size, J gene, CDR3 DNA, CDR3 protein. The D gene is left open where the match is weak. Part of the rows lack a size; the others show once, few, many or a class for expanded clones.

v_gene: TRBV10-3; d_gene: TRBD2; abundance: once; j_gene: TRBJ2-5; CDR3nt: TGTGCCATCAGTGAAAGCGGGGAGCCCCAAGAGACCCAGTACTTC; CDR3aa: CAISESGEPQETQYF
v_gene: TRBV15; d_gene: -; abundance: once; j_gene: TRBJ1-2; CDR3nt: TGTGCCACCAGCAGAGACACCGGGGGACTCTATGGCTACACCTTC; CDR3aa: CATSRDTGGLYGYTF
v_gene: TRBV29-1; d_gene: TRBD1; abundance: -; j_gene: TRBJ1-2; CDR3nt: TGCAGCGTTGAAGATCTGGGGGACAGGTTGATTACTAACTATGGCTACACCTTC; CDR3aa: CSVEDLGDRLITNYGYTF
v_gene: TRBV7-8; d_gene: -; abundance: -; j_gene: TRBJ1-5; CDR3nt: TGTGCCAGCAGCGAATACAAGAATCAGCCCCAGCATTTT; CDR3aa: CASSEYKNQPQHF
v_gene: TRBV20-1; d_gene: -; abundance: -; j_gene: TRBJ1-2; CDR3nt: TGCAGTGCTAGAGACAGGGGCGGCTACACCTTC; CDR3aa: CSARDRGGYTF
v_gene: TRBV10-3; d_gene: TRBD2; abundance: -; j_gene: TRBJ2-5; CDR3nt: TGTGCCATCAGTGAGTCGCTAGCGGGGGTTGAGACCCAGTACTTC; CDR3aa: CAISESLAGVETQYF
v_gene: TRBV6-1; d_gene: -; abundance: -; j_gene: TRBJ1-2; CDR3nt: TGTGCCAGCTTCGCCCCTAACTATGGCTACACCTTC; CDR3aa: CASFAPNYGYTF
v_gene: TRBV20-1; d_gene: TRBD2; abundance: once; j_gene: TRBJ2-1; CDR3nt: TGCAGTGCAGGGGCTAGCGGGGGGGCCAATGAGCAGTTCTTC; CDR3aa: CSAGASGGANEQFF
v_gene: TRBV2; d_gene: -; abundance: -; j_gene: TRBJ2-3; CDR3nt: TGTGCCAGCCTCCCCCGGGGGGCTAGCACAGATACGCAGTATTTT; CDR3aa: CASLPRGASTDTQYF
v_gene: TRBV4-3; d_gene: TRBD1; abundance: medium-sized; j_gene: TRBJ2-7; CDR3nt: TGCGCCAGCAGCCCCTCATCTCAGGGGGCCTACGAGCAGTACTTC; CDR3aa: CASSPSSQGAYEQYF
v_gene: TRBV11-2; d_gene: TRBD1; abundance: -; j_gene: TRBJ1-2; CDR3nt: TGTGCCAGCAGCCCTCCCACCGGGACAGAAAACTATGGCTACACCTTC; CDR3aa: CASSPPTGTENYGYTF
v_gene: TRBV29-1; d_gene: TRBD1; abundance: -; j_gene: TRBJ2-5; CDR3nt: TGCAGCGTTCGGGAGGGACAGGGGAAAGAGACCCAGTACTTC; CDR3aa: CSVREGQGKETQYF
v_gene: TRBV10-3; d_gene: -; abundance: many; j_gene: TRBJ2-1; CDR3nt: TGTGCCATCAGTGTTGGCAATGAGCAGTTCTTC; CDR3aa: CAISVGNEQFF
v_gene: TRBV24-1; d_gene: -; abundance: -; j_gene: TRBJ1-6; CDR3nt: TGTGCCAGCCAGGGGATTGTTAATTCACCCCTCCACTTT; CDR3aa: CASQGIVNSPLHF
v_gene: TRBV6-2/TRBV6-3; d_gene: -; abundance: -; j_gene: TRBJ1-2; CDR3nt: TGTGCCAGCAGCCTAGGGACGGGGAACTATGGCTACACCTTC; CDR3aa: CASSLGTGNYGYTF
v_gene: TRBV10-2; d_gene: -; abundance: -; j_gene: TRBJ1-6; CDR3nt: TGCGCCAGCAGTCCCGAGGGGGATAATTCACCCCTCCACTTT; CDR3aa: CASSPEGDNSPLHF
v_gene: TRBV20-1; d_gene: -; abundance: -; j_gene: TRBJ2-5; CDR3nt: TGCAGTGCTACAATCGACTACCAAGAGACCCAGTACTTC; CDR3aa: CSATIDYQETQYF
v_gene: TRBV12-3/TRBV12-4; d_gene: -; abundance: -; j_gene: TRBJ1-2; CDR3nt: TGTGCCAGCAGTTTCACGGGCAATGGCTACACCTTC; CDR3aa: CASSFTGNGYTF
v_gene: TRBV12-3/TRBV12-4; d_gene: -; abundance: -; j_gene: TRBJ2-7; CDR3nt: TGTGCCAGCACCTCGGGACTCTCCTACGAGCAGTACTTC; CDR3aa: CASTSGLSYEQYF
v_gene: TRBV6-1; d_gene: -; abundance: -; j_gene: TRBJ1-6; CDR3nt: TGTGCCAGCAGAAGGACCGATAATTCACCCCTCCACTTT; CDR3aa: CASRRTDNSPLHF
v_gene: TRBV29-1; d_gene: -; abundance: -; j_gene: TRBJ1-1; CDR3nt: TGCAGCGTGGCGGAGCAGGGTACAGCTTTCTTT; CDR3aa: CSVAEQGTAFF
v_gene: TRBV29-1; d_gene: -; abundance: -; j_gene: TRBJ2-7; CDR3nt: TGCAGCGGGAAGACGGGTTACGAGCAGTACTTC; CDR3aa: CSGKTGYEQYF
v_gene: TRBV20-1; d_gene: TRBD2; abundance: -; j_gene: TRBJ2-7; CDR3nt: TGCAGTGCCGCGGGACTAGCGGGGGGGCCCCTCCGGAACGAGCAGTACTTC; CDR3aa: CSAAGLAGGPLRNEQYF
v_gene: TRBV19; d_gene: -; abundance: -; j_gene: TRBJ1-1; CDR3nt: TGTGCCAGTAGTATCGTCCGGGGAGGTACTGAAGCTTTCTTT; CDR3aa: CASSIVRGGTEAFF
v_gene: TRBV5-8; d_gene: TRBD2; abundance: medium-sized; j_gene: TRBJ2-5; CDR3nt: TGTGCCAGCAGCCTACCAACTAGCGGACAAGAGACCCAGTACTTC; CDR3aa: CASSLPTSGQETQYF
v_gene: TRBV7-3; d_gene: TRBD1; abundance: -; j_gene: TRBJ1-4; CDR3nt: TGTGCCACCTGGACAGGGGATGATGAAAAACTGTTTTTT; CDR3aa: CATWTGDDEKLFF
v_gene: TRBV7-2; d_gene: TRBD2; abundance: -; j_gene: TRBJ2-3; CDR3nt: TGTGCCAGCAGCCCAGCGGGGACAGATACGCAGTATTTT; CDR3aa: CASSPAGTDTQYF
v_gene: TRBV2; d_gene: TRBD1; abundance: -; j_gene: TRBJ2-7; CDR3nt: TGTGCCAGCAGTGAACAGGGGGCGAGGGAGCAGTACTTC; CDR3aa: CASSEQGAREQYF
v_gene: TRBV6-1; d_gene: -; abundance: -; j_gene: TRBJ1-6; CDR3nt: TGTGCCAGCAAGGAACAGGCGGGTAATTCACCCCTCCACTTT; CDR3aa: CASKEQAGNSPLHF
v_gene: TRBV12-3/TRBV12-4; d_gene: -; abundance: -; j_gene: TRBJ2-5; CDR3nt: TGTGCCAGCAGTTTTTCTCAGGGACTGACGTCAGGGACCCAGTACTTC; CDR3aa: CASSFSQGLTSGTQYF
v_gene: TRBV15; d_gene: -; abundance: -; j_gene: TRBJ1-2; CDR3nt: TGTGCCACCAGCAGAGAAACGGATGGATTCTATGGCTACACCTTC; CDR3aa: CATSRETDGFYGYTF
v_gene: TRBV5-1; d_gene: TRBD2; abundance: -; j_gene: TRBJ2-2; CDR3nt: TGCGCCAGCAGCTGGACTAGCGGGGGGTGGGTCACCGGGGAGCTGTTTTTT; CDR3aa: CASSWTSGGWVTGELFF
v_gene: TRBV7-9; d_gene: TRBD1; abundance: -; j_gene: TRBJ2-7; CDR3nt: TGTGCCAGCAGCTTAGGGACAGGGGACGAGCAGTACTTC; CDR3aa: CASSLGTGDEQYF
v_gene: TRBV7-6; d_gene: TRBD2; abundance: -; j_gene: TRBJ2-1; CDR3nt: TGTGCCAGCAGCTTAGGAGCGGGGGGGCACAATGAGCAGTTCTTC; CDR3aa: CASSLGAGGHNEQFF
v_gene: TRBV7-9; d_gene: -; abundance: -; j_gene: TRBJ2-5; CDR3nt: TGTGCCAGCAGCTTAGGTCTGGAAGAGACCCAGTACTTC; CDR3aa: CASSLGLEETQYF
v_gene: TRBV24-1; d_gene: TRBD2; abundance: -; j_gene: TRBJ2-1; CDR3nt: TGTGCCACCAGTGATGCCCTGGCGGGGGGGCTAGCTGAGCAGTTCTTC; CDR3aa: CATSDALAGGLAEQFF
v_gene: TRBV9; d_gene: -; abundance: few; j_gene: TRBJ2-7; CDR3nt: TGTGCCAGCAGCGTAGCTACGCTCTCCTACGAGCAGTACTTC; CDR3aa: CASSVATLSYEQYF
v_gene: TRBV7-9; d_gene: -; abundance: -; j_gene: TRBJ2-7; CDR3nt: TGTGCCAGCAGCCCGGAATACGAGCAGTACTTC; CDR3aa: CASSPEYEQYF
v_gene: TRBV10-3; d_gene: TRBD1; abundance: few; j_gene: TRBJ1-2; CDR3nt: TGTGCCATCAGTCAAGGACAGGGTGGTGACTATGGCTACACCTTC; CDR3aa: CAISQGQGGDYGYTF
v_gene: TRBV29-1; d_gene: -; abundance: -; j_gene: TRBJ1-2; CDR3nt: TGCAGCGTCGATCAGAGACACTATGGCTACACCTTC; CDR3aa: CSVDQRHYGYTF
v_gene: TRBV2; d_gene: TRBD1; abundance: -; j_gene: TRBJ2-7; CDR3nt: TGTGCCAGCAGACCGGGACAGGGGGTTTACGAGCAGTACTTC; CDR3aa: CASRPGQGVYEQYF
v_gene: TRBV12-3/TRBV12-4; d_gene: TRBD2; abundance: few; j_gene: TRBJ2-1; CDR3nt: TGTGCCAGCATCGAATGGGGGGGTGAGCAGTTCTTC; CDR3aa: CASIEWGGEQFF
v_gene: TRBV15; d_gene: -; abundance: -; j_gene: TRBJ1-4; CDR3nt: TGTGCCACCAGCAGAGTTCAGGGTCGTGAAAAACTGTTTTTT; CDR3aa: CATSRVQGREKLFF
v_gene: TRBV19; d_gene: -; abundance: large; j_gene: TRBJ1-5; CDR3nt: TGTGCCAGTAGAGACGATCGGCAGGGAAACCTGATCCAGCATTTT; CDR3aa: CASRDDRQGNLIQHF
v_gene: TRBV15; d_gene: TRBD2; abundance: -; j_gene: TRBJ2-1; CDR3nt: TGTGCCACCAGCAGTAGCGGGGGGTACTCCTACAATGAGCAGTTCTTC; CDR3aa: CATSSSGGYSYNEQFF
v_gene: TRBV15; d_gene: -; abundance: -; j_gene: TRBJ2-3; CDR3nt: TGTGCCACCAGGGGATTCGGCACAGATACGCAGTATTTT; CDR3aa: CATRGFGTDTQYF
v_gene: TRBV10-2; d_gene: -; abundance: few; j_gene: TRBJ2-1; CDR3nt: TGCGCCAGCAGTGAGTCGACGGGCGTGCTTGAGCAGTTCTTC; CDR3aa: CASSESTGVLEQFF